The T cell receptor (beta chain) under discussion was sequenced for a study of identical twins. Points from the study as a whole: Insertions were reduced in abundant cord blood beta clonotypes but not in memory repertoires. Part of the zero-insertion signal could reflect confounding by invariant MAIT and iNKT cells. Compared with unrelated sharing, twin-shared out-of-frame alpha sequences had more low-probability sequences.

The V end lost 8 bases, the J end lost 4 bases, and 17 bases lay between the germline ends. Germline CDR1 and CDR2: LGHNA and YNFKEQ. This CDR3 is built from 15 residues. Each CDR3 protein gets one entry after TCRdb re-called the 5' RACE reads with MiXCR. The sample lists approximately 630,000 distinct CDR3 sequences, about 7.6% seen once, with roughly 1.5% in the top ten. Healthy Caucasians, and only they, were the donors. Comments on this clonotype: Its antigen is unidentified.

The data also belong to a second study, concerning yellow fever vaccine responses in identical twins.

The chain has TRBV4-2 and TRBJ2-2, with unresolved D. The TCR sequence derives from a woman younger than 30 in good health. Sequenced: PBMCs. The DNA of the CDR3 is TGTGCCAGCGGCCCCGGGCTACTCTGCACCGGGGAGCTGTTTTTT. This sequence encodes CASGPGLLCTGELFF.